The 27 T cell receptor beta chains below all came from one sample that was sequenced in a study of cytomegalovirus exposure and HLA in healthy donors. Primers: 60 Vbeta forward and 13 Jbeta reverse. Some clones are missing from TCRdb's copy, which holds only in-frame ones; the method was immunoSEQ multiplex PCR. The sample has about 120,000 clones, 77% seen once. The sequenced sample consisted of PBMCs. The receptors here all came from a man aged 18 to 29 in good health and CMV-seropositive.

The chain combines TRBV18 with TRBJ2-2; D is perhaps TRBD1 (5 bases). Trimming pared 1 base from V and 3 bases from J, leaving 6 bases between. CDR1 is KGHSH and CDR2 is LQKENI in the germline V gene. This CDR3 spans 14 amino acids. The CDR3 nucleotides are TGTGCCAGCTCACCACAGGGGCACACCGGGGAGCTGTTTTTT. Encoded protein: CASSPQGHTGELFF. Using reference TRBV18 and TRBJ2-2 for the parts outside the CDR3, the full variable domain is NAGVMQNPRHLVRRRGQEARLRCSPMKGHSHVYWYRQLPEEGLKFMVYLQKENIIDESGMPKERFSAEFPKEGPSILRIQQVVRGDSAAYFCASSPQGHTGELFFGEGSRLTVL.

This chain joins TRBV19 and TRBJ1-5; weak D call: TRBD1 (5 bases). This CDR3 contains 16 residues. Germline CDR1 reads LNHDA; CDR2 reads SQIVND (reference sequence). Trimming took off 5 bases at V and 7 bases at J, with 21 bases between the two ends. The CDR3 nucleotides read TGTGCCAGTAGTGGGGGGACCTGGCGGGGGGGACAGCCCCAGCATTTT. Translating it yields CASSGGTWRGGQPQHF.

The chain employs TRBV28 and TRBJ2-5; the match to TRBD1 covers 7 bases. The end of the DNA fits TRBJ2-7 better, so the J call may be wrong. CDR1 and CDR2 from the germline V gene are MDHEN and SYDVKM. The length of the CDR3 is 13 residues. The CDR3 protein is CASSPDRVYEQYF. The CDR3 nucleotides are TGTGCCAGCAGTCCCGACAGGGTCTACGAGCAGTACTTC.

The chain recombines TRBV7-6 with TRBJ2-1; TRBD1 matches 7 bases. This CDR3 has 17 residues. The V gene end was trimmed by 4 bases and the J gene end by 6 bases; junction bases not matched to a gene: 15. Per germline, CDR1 SGHVS and CDR2 FNYEAQ. CDR3 region: CASSSPFGQAPGNEQFF. The CDR3, as DNA: TGTGCCAGCAGCTCCCCTTTTGGACAGGCCCCGGGCAATGAGCAGTTCTTC.

The chain links TRBV5-1 to TRBJ1-1, with no clear D. The CDR3 runs 14 residues. V was pared by 0 bases and J by 1 base, with 7 bases between. Germline CDR1 and CDR2: SGHRS and YFSETQ. CDR3 sequence (DNA): TGCGCCAGCAGCTTGGTTTCCCGGAACACTGAAGCTTTCTTT. Its protein product is CASSLVSRNTEAFF.

The chain has TRBV6-5 and TRBJ1-2; D is perhaps TRBD1 (5 bases). V lost 8 bases and J lost 4, with 17 bases in between. The CDR3 has 14 residues. In germline, CDR1 is MNHEY, CDR2 SVGAGI. The CDR3 loop is CASFGQGGIYGYTF. The CDR3 DNA reads TGTGCCAGCTTCGGGCAGGGAGGGATCTATGGCTACACCTTC.

CDR3 bases: TGTGCCTGGGAAGCGGGAGTAGTAGATACGCAGTATTTT. It is translated as CAWEAGVVDTQYF. This sequence joins TRBV30 and TRBJ2-3; 8 bases are a match to TRBD2. The J segment lost 5 bases and the V segment lost 5 bases, leaving 6 bases of the junction unmatched. CDR3 size: 13 residues. Germline V gene lookup returns CDR1 GTSNPN and CDR2 SVGIG (reference sequence). Using reference TRBV30 and TRBJ2-3 for the parts outside the CDR3, the full variable domain is SQTIHQWPATLVQPVGSPLSLECTVEGTSNPNLYWYRQAAGRGLQLLFYSVGIGQISSEVPQNLSASRPQDRQFILSSKKLLLSDSGFYLCAWEAGVVDTQYFGPGTRLTVL.

The count of this clone is one. The chain links TRBV28 to TRBJ2-7; TRBD1 matches 9 bases. With 6 bases clipped from V and 7 bases from J, the junction kept 13 bases outside the gene matches. In germline, CDR1 is MDHEN, CDR2 SYDVKM. The CDR3 covers 15 residues. The CDR3 nucleotides read TGTGCCAGCAGCCTCCTCGGGACAGGGTGGCTGGAGCAGTACTTC. It codes for CASSLLGTGWLEQYF.

Only a few counts were recorded for this clone. The V and J genes are TRBV5-1 and TRBJ2-1; 15 bases agree with TRBD2. V was pared by 4 bases and J by 7 bases, with 12 bases of the junction left unmatched. The CDR3 is made up of 18 amino acids. CDR1 and CDR2 (germline): SGHRS, YFSETQ. The CDR3 is CASSLRSGLAGGSNEQFF. In nucleotides, the CDR3 is TGCGCCAGCAGCCTCCGTTCTGGACTAGCGGGAGGGAGTAATGAGCAGTTCTTC.

About this clone: Germline is not matched at one junction end, which may reflect a read error. The J gene is TRBJ2-6, the V gene TRBV11-1; 7 bases agree with TRBD2. The germline gives CDR1 SGHAT, CDR2 FQDESV (reference sequence). The CDR3 length is 15 residues. The CDR3 nucleotides read TGTGCCACCGAAGGCGGGGGTCCCTGGGCCAACGGCCTGACTTTC. As protein: CATEGGGPWANGLTF.

The J gene is TRBJ2-7, the V gene TRBV11-3; TRBD2 agrees at 11 bases. V lost 5 bases to trimming and J lost 1 base; unmatched junction nucleotides: 1. The CDR3 has 14 amino acids. The germline V gene has CDR1 SGHNT and CDR2 YENEEA. The CDR3 DNA reads TGTGCCAGCAGCCGGACTAGCGGGTCCTACGAGCAGTACTTC. Amino acid sequence: CASSRTSGSYEQYF.

The chain combines TRBV28 with TRBJ1-5, with unresolved D. This CDR3 contains 17 residues. Trimming took off 6 bases at V and 2 bases at J, with 20 bases between the two ends. The germline V gene has CDR1 MDHEN and CDR2 SYDVKM. Written as DNA, the CDR3 is TGTGCCAGCAGCCTTTCTTGGGCGCCCCCGGGCAATCAGCCCCAGCATTTT. Amino acid sequence: CASSLSWAPPGNQPQHF.

V is TRBV4-1 and J is TRBJ1-2; 8 bases are shared with TRBD1. V lost 1 base to trimming and J lost 4 bases; unmatched junction nucleotides: 5. Germline CDR1 reads MGHRA; CDR2 reads YSYEKL. CDR3 length: 15 amino acids. This CDR3 reads CASSQAGGRSYGYTF. The CDR3 nucleotides read TGCGCCAGCAGCCAAGCAGGGGGCCGTAGCTATGGCTACACCTTC.

This rearrangement joins TRBV27 to TRBJ2-2, with 14 bases lining up with TRBD2. The CDR3 has 18 amino acids. J was trimmed by 7 bases and V by 4 bases; bases with no gene match: 11. CDR1 and CDR2 (germline): MNHEY, SMNVEV (reference sequence). The CDR3, as DNA: TGTGCCAGCAGTTCCTTCGAACCGACTAGCGGGGGGGTCGGGGAGCTGTTTTTT. It encodes CASSSFEPTSGGVGELFF.

J is TRBJ1-3 and V is TRBV5-1; D is unclear. The germline gives CDR1 SGHRS, CDR2 YFSETQ. The length of the CDR3 is 14 residues. The ends were cut back, 0 bases at V and 7 bases at J, with 11 bases in the middle. CDR3 residues: CASSLGGIRNTIYF. Here the CDR3 DNA reads TGCGCCAGCAGCTTGGGCGGGATTCGGAACACCATATATTTT. Looking up the rest from reference TRBV5-1 and TRBJ1-3 gives the full variable domain: KAGVTQTPRYLIKTRGQQVTLSCSPISGHRSVSWYQQTPGQGLQFLFEYFSETQRNKGNFPGRFSGRQFSNSRSEMNVSTLELGDSALYLCASSLGGIRNTIYFGEGSWLTVV.

V gene TRBV27 combines with J gene TRBJ1-5; D perhaps matches TRBD1 (6 bases). The germline V gene encodes CDR1 MNHEY and CDR2 SMNVEV (reference sequence). V lost 6 bases, J lost 0 bases, and 21 bases lay in between. The CDR3 covers 18 residues. The DNA of the CDR3 is TGTGCCAGCAGGCCACAGGGTAGGGGGGGGTATAGCAATCAGCCCCAGCATTTT. Protein: CASRPQGRGGYSNQPQHF.

Regarding this clone: Other DNA sequences within the sample encode an identical CDR3. The chain links TRBV27 to TRBJ1-1, with TRBD1 matching over 10 bases. V lost 3 bases and J lost 7; bases outside the gene matches: 2. The CDR3 spans 13 residues. Germline assignment: CDR1 MNHEY and CDR2 SMNVEV (reference sequence). The CDR3 region is CASSFGQGVEAFF. The CDR3 region has the DNA TGTGCCAGCAGTTTTGGACAGGGGGTTGAAGCTTTCTTT.

This chain connects TRBV19 to TRBJ1-2; D might be TRBD1 (6 bases). CDR1 is LNHDA and CDR2 is SQIVND in the germline V gene (reference sequence). The CDR3 sequence is 14 residues long. Trimming took 6 bases from V and 7 from J, leaving 18 bases between them. The CDR3 loop is CASRRDIGVGGYTF. The CDR3 nucleotides read TGTGCCAGTAGAAGGGACATTGGCGTGGGTGGCTACACCTTC.

This chain joins TRBV19 and TRBJ2-3, with a weak D call TRBD2 (5 bases). Per germline, CDR1 LNHDA and CDR2 SQIVND (reference sequence). The V gene lost 6 bases and the J gene lost 6 bases, with 13 bases spanning the gap. The length of the CDR3 is 13 residues. CDR3 loop: CASSPFPGDTQYF. For the CDR3, the DNA is TGTGCCAGTAGCCCCTTCCCGGGGGATACGCAGTATTTT.

This chain joins TRBV29-1 and TRBJ2-1, with D possibly being TRBD1 (5 bases). CDR1 and CDR2 from the germline V gene are SQVTM and ANQGSEA. V lost 7 bases and J 7 bases, leaving 23 bases between the germline ends. The CDR3 extends over 15 amino acids. The CDR3 loop is CSATQGTSSANEQFF. In DNA form, the CDR3 reads TGCAGCGCTACCCAGGGAACGAGTTCGGCGAATGAGCAGTTCTTC.

The rearrangement joins TRBV29-1 to TRBJ2-1, with TRBD2 matching over 11 bases. The CDR3 has 13 residues. V lost 1 base, J lost 13 bases, and 6 bases stayed unmatched. Germline loops: CDR1 SQVTM, CDR2 ANQGSEA. CDR3 DNA sequence: TGCAGCGTTGAAGGACTAGCGGGGATGTTCCAGTTCTTC. Encoded protein: CSVEGLAGMFQFF.

The chain links TRBV6-5 to TRBJ1-2; the match to TRBD1 covers 8 bases. Trimming took 6 bases from V and 8 from J; bases not matched to a gene: 8. This CDR3 is built from 13 residues. Germline V CDR1 and CDR2: MNHEY, SVGAGI. CDR3 in amino acids: CASRRNRGEGYTF. CDR3 coding DNA: TGTGCCAGCAGAAGAAACAGGGGGGAAGGCTACACCTTC.

The chain uses TRBV7-2 and TRBJ2-5, with 11 bases that match TRBD2. Per the germline V gene, CDR1 is SGHTA and CDR2 is FQGNSA. This CDR3 spans 14 amino acids. V lost 2 bases and J lost 7; bases outside the gene matches: 3. The CDR3: CASSLFTSGGTQYF. CDR3 coding DNA: TGTGCCAGCAGCTTATTTACTAGCGGGGGGACCCAGTACTTC.

The chain carries TRBV6-5 and TRBJ1-2, with TRBD1 as a possible D gene (5 bases). V dropped 6 bases and J dropped 2 bases, with 13 bases sitting between them. CDR3 length: 14 residues. CDR1 is MNHEY and CDR2 is SVGAGI in the germline V gene. The CDR3 spells CASRQAERNYGYTF. The CDR3 coding sequence is TGTGCCAGCAGACAGGCAGAAAGGAACTATGGCTACACCTTC.

A few counts support this clone. The rearrangement joins TRBV7-9 to TRBJ2-3, with TRBD1 as a possible D gene (7 bases). This CDR3 has 16 amino acids. V lost 5 bases and J lost 5, with 20 bases in between. The germline V gene encodes CDR1 SEHNR and CDR2 FQNEAQ (reference sequence). The CDR3 loop reads CASSPGGGDSEDTQYF. The CDR3 DNA sequence: TGTGCCAGCAGCCCAGGAGGGGGCGATTCGGAAGATACGCAGTATTTT.

V is TRBV5-1 and J is TRBJ1-1; possible D gene TRBD1, 6 bases. Germline V gene data show CDR1 as SGHRS and CDR2 as YFSETQ. This CDR3 has 14 amino acids. V was cut by 6 bases and J by 3 bases, with 15 bases left in between. The DNA of the CDR3 is TGCGCCAGCAATACGGGGGGCCTGGACACTGAAGCTTTCTTT. Its protein product is CASNTGGLDTEAFF.

This clone was counted once. The V gene is TRBV6-4, the J gene TRBJ2-2, with 7 bases identical to TRBD1. Germline loops: CDR1 MRHNA, CDR2 SNTAGT. The CDR3 contains 14 residues. V shed 5 bases and J 6 bases; nucleotides not matched to a gene: 6. The CDR3 DNA reads as TGTGCCAGCAGTCAAGGGGACAGTGCCGGGGAGCTGTTTTTT. This codes for CASSQGDSAGELFF.